Presented here are 21 T cell receptor beta chains from one specimen sequenced in a study of neoadjuvant anti-PD-1 for oral cavity cancer (dated by TCRdb to about 2021). The library relied on the immunoSEQ multiplex PCR assay. TCRdb obtained this table from immuneACCESS and retained in-frame rearrangements with V and J assigned. These tables miss some clones; where compared with another copy, unresolved V genes account for less than half of the shortfall, and the remainder is unexplained. The sample table shows more than 9,000 clones, and around two thirds are seen once. Of the sample, 6.5% to 9.5% falls within the top ten clones. The sample's time point, from its label and the paper: after neoadjuvant nivolumab, at surgical resection. The specimen comprised tumor tissue, sampled after nivolumab (anti-PD-1) treatment. These receptor sequences come from a person between 40 and 79 years old with oral cavity squamous cell carcinoma.

V is TRBV11-1 and J is TRBJ2-3; possible D gene TRBD1, 5 bases. CDR3 size: 14 residues. V was clipped by 1 base and J by 5 bases, with 10 bases between them. Germline V gene lookup returns CDR1 SGHAT and CDR2 FQDESV (reference sequence). CDR3 residues: CASSLESGIDTQYF. As DNA, the CDR3 is TGTGCCAGCAGCTTAGAATCAGGGATAGATACGCAGTATTTT.

This chain connects TRBV29-1 to TRBJ2-4; 8 bases map to TRBD2. The CDR3 runs 11 residues. CDR1 is SQVTM and CDR2 is ANQGSEA in the germline V gene. The trim removed 4 bases at V and 7 bases at J, leaving 0 bases unmatched. In DNA, the CDR3 is TGCAGCGTTGCGGGAGGGAACATTCAGTACTTC. Translating it yields CSVAGGNIQYF.

The V and J genes are TRBV27 and TRBJ2-5, with TRBD2 matching 12 bases. Germline V gene data show CDR1 as MNHEY and CDR2 as SMNVEV (reference sequence). The CDR3 consists of 16 residues. After removal of 4 bases from V and 2 bases from J, the junction contained 5 bases not matched to a gene. The CDR3 loop reads CASSSLAGGPQETQYF. CDR3 bases: TGTGCCAGCAGTTCCCTAGCGGGGGGGCCTCAAGAGACCCAGTACTTC.

The gene calls are TRBV11-2 and TRBJ1-4; D ambiguous. Per the germline V gene, CDR1 is SGHAT and CDR2 is FQNNGV. V was cut by 3 bases and J by 0 bases, with 14 bases left in between. This CDR3 contains 17 residues. The CDR3 loop is CASSFGGSSATNEKLFF. The CDR3 bases are TGTGCCAGCAGCTTTGGAGGCAGTAGTGCAACTAATGAAAAACTGTTTTTT.

This chain connects TRBV5-8 to TRBJ2-5, with 7 bases aligning to TRBD1. The CDR3 covers 13 residues. The germline V gene encodes CDR1 SGHTS and CDR2 YDEGEE. Losses at the gene ends were 6 bases for V and 3 bases for J; bases not matched to a gene: 5. The CDR3, as DNA: TGTGCCAGCAACCCCAGGGGGAAAGAGACCCAGTACTTC. Its protein is CASNPRGKETQYF.

This clone was detected a few times. V gene TRBV2 combines with J gene TRBJ1-5, with a possible D match to TRBD1 (6 bases). The germline CDR1 and CDR2 sequences are SNHLY and FYNNEI. The ends were cut back, 8 bases at V and 4 bases at J, with 21 bases in the middle. CDR3 length: 16 amino acids. The CDR3 sequence: CASGLDGVQGNQPQHF. The CDR3 region has the DNA TGTGCCAGCGGGCTGGATGGGGTTCAGGGGAATCAGCCCCAGCATTTT.

This clone has a handful of counts. V usage is TRBV5-1 and J usage is TRBJ1-1; 8 nucleotides line up with TRBD1. With V trimmed by 2 bases and J by 1 base, 7 bases remained unmatched. Per germline, CDR1 SGHRS and CDR2 YFSETQ. CDR3 length: 16 residues. The CDR3 spells CASSFAHRGKNTEAFF. CDR3 bases: TGCGCCAGCAGCTTTGCCCACAGGGGGAAGAACACTGAAGCTTTCTTT.

This clone has more than one count but fewer than ten. The CDR3 sequence: CASSVDRGYEQYF. The CDR3 DNA reads TGTGCCAGCAGCGTAGACAGGGGGTACGAGCAGTACTTC. The chain recombines TRBV9 with TRBJ2-7, with TRBD1 identical over 8 bases. The J segment lost 4 bases and the V segment lost 0 bases, leaving 0 bases of the junction unmatched. Germline CDR1 reads SGDLS; CDR2 reads YYNGEE. CDR3 length equals 13 residues.

J is TRBJ1-2 and V is TRBV6-1; D possibly corresponds to TRBD1 (5 bases). Germline CDR1 and CDR2: MNHNS and SASEGT. The CDR3 covers 14 residues. V lost 3 bases and J 8 bases, leaving 16 bases between the germline ends. The CDR3 here is CASSESQGVGGYTF. DNA for the CDR3: TGTGCCAGCAGTGAGAGTCAGGGAGTTGGAGGCTACACCTTC.

The chain carries TRBV19 and TRBJ1-6; no clear D gene. The CDR3 is made up of 13 amino acids. CDR1 is LNHDA and CDR2 is SQIVND in the germline V gene (reference sequence). V lost 6 bases, J lost 6 bases, and 9 bases lay in between. The DNA for the CDR3 is TGTGCCAGTAGCCGACTGACTAATTCACCCCTCCACTTT. Translating gives CASSRLTNSPLHF.

By its share, this clone is large. The J gene is TRBJ2-1, the V gene TRBV7-9; TRBD2 matches at 7 bases. The CDR3 totals 17 residues. Germline trimming cut 3 bases from V and 0 bases from J; bases unmatched to any gene: 8. CDR1 is SEHNR, CDR2 FQNEAQ, per germline (reference sequence). The CDR3: CASSFGLAGRSYNEQFF. The CDR3, as DNA: TGTGCCAGCAGCTTTGGCTTAGCGGGCCGCTCCTACAATGAGCAGTTCTTC. Using reference TRBV7-9 and TRBJ2-1 for the parts outside the CDR3, the full variable domain is DTGVSQNPRHKITKRGQNVTFRCDPISEHNRLYWYRQTLGQGPEFLTYFQNEAQLEKSRLLSDRFSAERPKGSFSTLEIQRTEQGDSAMYLCASSFGLAGRSYNEQFFGPGTRLTVL.

V gene TRBV5-5 combines with J gene TRBJ1-4; D is perhaps TRBD1 (5 bases). There are 15 residues in the CDR3. The V gene's germline CDR1 is SGHKS and CDR2 YYEKEE (reference sequence). Trimming removed 4 bases from V and 0 bases from J, with 10 bases in between. CDR3 nucleotide sequence: TGTGCCAGCAGCACTTTGACAGCAACTAATGAAAAACTGTTTTTT. Its translation is CASSTLTATNEKLFF. Full variable domain (outside the CDR3, taken from reference TRBV5-5 and TRBJ1-4): DAGVTQSPTHLIKTRGQQVTLRCSPISGHKSVSWYQQVLGQGPQFIFQYYEKEERGRGNFPDRFSARQFPNYSSELNVNALLLGDSALYLCASSTLTATNEKLFFGSGTQLSVL.

The chain combines TRBV20-1 with TRBJ2-5, with 7 bases identical to TRBD1. The CDR3 is 11 amino acids. V trimming: 5 bases; J trimming: 13 bases; junction bases outside the gene matches: 10. In germline, CDR1 is DFQATT, CDR2 SNEGSKA (reference sequence). CDR3 region: CSAATGAARYF. In DNA, the CDR3 is TGCAGTGCTGCTACAGGGGCCGCCCGGTACTTC.

In this sample, this clone turned up a few times. Here the CDR3 DNA reads TGTGCCAGCAGCGTAATGGCAGGAACCGGGGAGCTGTTTTTT. Amino acids: CASSVMAGTGELFF. The J gene is TRBJ2-2, the V gene TRBV9, with unresolved D. V lost 1 base and J 5 bases, leaving 9 bases between the germline ends. CDR1 is SGDLS and CDR2 is YYNGEE in the germline V gene. The CDR3 length is 14 residues.

This rearrangement joins TRBV28 to TRBJ1-1; the match to TRBD1 covers 7 bases. The germline gives CDR1 MDHEN, CDR2 SYDVKM. The junction had 4 bases not matched to a gene; V was cut back by 5 bases and J by 7 bases. The CDR3 consists of 12 residues. Here the CDR3 reads CASSPDRFEAFF. Here the CDR3 DNA reads TGTGCCAGCAGTCCGGACAGGTTTGAAGCTTTCTTT.

This rearrangement joins TRBV7-2 to TRBJ2-3; D possibly matches TRBD1 or TRBD2 (5 bases each). This CDR3 has 16 residues. With 5 bases removed from V and 2 bases from J, the gap between germline ends came to 17 bases. Germline loops: CDR1 SGHTA, CDR2 FQGNSA. The CDR3 reads CASSPSGRSYTDTQYF. The CDR3 bases are TGTGCCAGCAGCCCATCAGGGAGATCATACACAGATACGCAGTATTTT.

The V and J genes are TRBV15 and TRBJ2-2, with D uncertain. Germline V gives CDR1 LNHNV, CDR2 YYDKDF (reference sequence). V gave up 5 bases and J gave up 0 bases, with 16 bases separating them. The CDR3 consists of 17 residues. CDR3 protein: CATSVQRLSSNTGELFF. The CDR3 DNA sequence: TGTGCCACCAGCGTCCAACGACTTTCGTCGAACACCGGGGAGCTGTTTTTT.

The rearrangement links TRBV6-6 to TRBJ2-3; tentatively, D is TRBD2 (6 bases). Trimming took off 9 bases at V and 1 base at J, with 14 bases between the two ends. Germline loops: CDR1 MNHNY, CDR2 SVGAGI (reference sequence). This CDR3 region has 14 residues. The CDR3 region is CASGEERGTDTQYF. The CDR3 DNA reads as TGTGCCAGTGGGGAGGAGCGGGGCACAGATACGCAGTATTTT.

The chain links TRBV28 to TRBJ2-1; a weak D match, TRBD1 (7 bases). Trimming left V 2 bases short and J 7 bases short, with 21 bases between. The CDR3 is 17 amino acids. Germline V gene lookup returns CDR1 MDHEN and CDR2 SYDVKM. The CDR3 region has the DNA TGTGCCAGCAGTTTAGGAGGGGGCCAAGTCTTCCTTAATGAGCAGTTCTTC. This translates into CASSLGGGQVFLNEQFF.

In DNA form, the CDR3 reads TGTGCCAGCAGTGAAGTTTTCGATCAGCCCCAGCATTTT. This encodes CASSEVFDQPQHF. V is TRBV6-5 and J is TRBJ1-5; D ambiguous. The CDR3 covers 13 residues. V was cut by 5 bases and J by 5 bases, with 10 bases left in between. Per the germline V gene, CDR1 is MNHEY and CDR2 is SVGAGI.

This clone has just one count. This chain joins TRBV5-1 and TRBJ2-5, with D perhaps TRBD1 (7 bases). Deletions cut 4 bases from V and 5 bases from J, with 12 bases between. The CDR3 contains 13 residues. Germline V gene data show CDR1 as SGHRS and CDR2 as YFSETQ. The CDR3 region is CASSPGGPETQYF. The CDR3 DNA sequence: TGCGCCAGCAGCCCAGGGGGGCCGGAGACCCAGTACTTC.